This TCR beta chain originates from a study of blood T cell repertoires in COVID-19. Study context: The study drew acute and convalescent COVID-19 samples from the United States, Italy and Spain. From T cells, B-cell-depleted T cells, or PBMCs came the material, which was cDNA or gDNA.

In the source study's methods: Reference gene primer amplification gave nucleated cell count estimates. TCRdb's copy holds only in-frame clones and misses some; the assay was immunoSEQ multiplex PCR. Clonal size and the V and J genes are those of that table, whereas D and trimming came from the DNA. The sample holds about 160,000 clones, around three quarters seen once. Input material: peripheral blood. This TCR came from a man between 60 and 75 years old with acute or convalescent COVID-19.

The CDR3 reads CAWSMKSTGKETQYF. The CDR3 region has the DNA TGTGCCTGGAGCATGAAAAGTACAGGAAAAGAGACCCAGTACTTC. This sequence joins TRBV30 and TRBJ2-5; the D gene is possibly TRBD1 (5 bases). The CDR3 consists of 15 residues. The germline CDR1 and CDR2 sequences are GTSNPN and SVGIG (reference sequence). Trimming shortened V by 3 bases and J by 3 bases, and 17 bases separated the two germline ends.